The rows below give T cell receptor beta chains drawn from one sample of a study of sequential checkpoint blockade in melanoma. Sequencing was performed with immunoSEQ multiplex PCR; in TCRdb, only in-frame clones are kept and a portion is missing. The sample has about 1,700 clones, 60% to 80% seen once. This material consisted of CD8+ T cells sorted from blood (inferred from file names), taken from a patient given nivolumab and ipilimumab in sequence. Every receptor here comes from a human donor with melanoma. Each CDR3 is given with its conserved first and last residue. Each record gives: clone size, V gene, D gene, J gene, CDR3 DNA, CDR3 protein. A D gene is named only where the DNA matches it firmly. Clone size is shown for a subset of rows, as once, few, many or a class of expanded clone.

clone_size: NA
v_call: TRBV9
d_call: NA
j_call: TRBJ2-1
cdr3_nt: TGTGCCAGCAGCGGTAGCGGCTCCTACAATGAGCAGTTCTTC
cdr3_aa: CASSGSGSYNEQFF

clone_size: NA
v_call: TRBV4-3
d_call: NA
j_call: TRBJ2-7
cdr3_nt: TGCGCCAGCAGACCTCAGATACGGGACTCTTCCTACGAGCAGTACTTC
cdr3_aa: CASRPQIRDSSYEQYF

clone_size: NA
v_call: TRBV7-8
d_call: TRBD2
j_call: TRBJ2-7
cdr3_nt: TGTGCCAGCAGCTTATCCCTAGCGGGACCTTTCTACGAGCAGTACTTC
cdr3_aa: CASSLSLAGPFYEQYF

clone_size: NA
v_call: TRBV21-1
d_call: NA
j_call: TRBJ2-7
cdr3_nt: TGTGCCAGCAGACCATCCGGGAGGCCCAGGGCCTACGAGCAGTACTTC
cdr3_aa: CASRPSGRPRAYEQYF

clone_size: NA
v_call: TRBV7-6
d_call: TRBD2
j_call: TRBJ2-1
cdr3_nt: TGTGCCAGCAGCCTCAAACAGCGGGGGGGCCATGTGTTCTTC
cdr3_aa: CASSLKQRGGHVFF

clone_size: NA
v_call: TRBV11-3
d_call: NA
j_call: TRBJ2-7
cdr3_nt: TGTGCCAGCAGCTTAGGATCGGGAAACTACGAGCAGTACTTC
cdr3_aa: CASSLGSGNYEQYF

clone_size: NA
v_call: TRBV4-2
d_call: NA
j_call: TRBJ2-7
cdr3_nt: TGTGCCAGCAGCCAAGAGCACATAAGCTCCTACGAGCAGTACTTC
cdr3_aa: CASSQEHISSYEQYF

clone_size: NA
v_call: TRBV7-9
d_call: NA
j_call: TRBJ1-1
cdr3_nt: TGTGCCAGCAGCTGGCGCGCAGGGTACATGAACACTGAAGCTTTCTTT
cdr3_aa: CASSWRAGYMNTEAFF

clone_size: NA
v_call: TRBV9
d_call: TRBD1
j_call: TRBJ2-7
cdr3_nt: TGTGCCAGCAGCACTGCCGGGACAGGGACCCGGGAGCAGTACTTC
cdr3_aa: CASSTAGTGTREQYF

clone_size: NA
v_call: TRBV15
d_call: TRBD1
j_call: TRBJ1-2
cdr3_nt: TGTGCCACCAGCAGTGGACAGGGACCGAACTATGGCTACACCTTC
cdr3_aa: CATSSGQGPNYGYTF

clone_size: NA
v_call: TRBV27
d_call: TRBD2
j_call: TRBJ2-7
cdr3_nt: TGTGCCAGCAGCCATGGGGGGGTCGAGCAGTACTTC
cdr3_aa: CASSHGGVEQYF

clone_size: few
v_call: TRBV2
d_call: TRBD2
j_call: TRBJ2-7
cdr3_nt: TGTGCCAGCAGTGAGGGGAGCGGGAGAAGGTACGAGCAGTACTTC
cdr3_aa: CASSEGSGRRYEQYF

clone_size: NA
v_call: TRBV19
d_call: NA
j_call: TRBJ1-1
cdr3_nt: TGTGCCAGCGGGGGGTATGGAAACACTGAAGCTTTCTTT
cdr3_aa: CASGGYGNTEAFF

clone_size: once
v_call: TRBV4-1
d_call: TRBD2
j_call: TRBJ2-7
cdr3_nt: TGCGCCAGCAGCCAAGCGGGGGGGACCTACGAGCAGTACTTC
cdr3_aa: CASSQAGGTYEQYF

clone_size: NA
v_call: TRBV29-1
d_call: TRBD1
j_call: TRBJ1-2
cdr3_nt: TGCAGCGTTGGCCAGGGGGCTCAAGGCTACACCTTC
cdr3_aa: CSVGQGAQGYTF

clone_size: NA
v_call: TRBV6-6
d_call: NA
j_call: TRBJ2-1
cdr3_nt: TGTGCCAGCAGTTCCAACTCTAATCTCGACAATGAGCAGTTCTTC
cdr3_aa: CASSSNSNLDNEQFF

clone_size: few
v_call: TRBV29-1
d_call: NA
j_call: TRBJ1-1
cdr3_nt: TGCAGCGTTAACCCTGCGGGGCCCGGTACTGAAGCTTTCTTT
cdr3_aa: CSVNPAGPGTEAFF

clone_size: NA
v_call: TRBV5-1
d_call: NA
j_call: TRBJ2-7
cdr3_nt: TGCGCCAGCAGCTCGACAGGCTCCTACGAGCAGTACTTC
cdr3_aa: CASSSTGSYEQYF

clone_size: few
v_call: TRBV7-9
d_call: NA
j_call: TRBJ2-7
cdr3_nt: TGTGCCAGCAGCTTATTACCAGGGGCCTACGAGCAGTACTTC
cdr3_aa: CASSLLPGAYEQYF

clone_size: NA
v_call: TRBV2
d_call: NA
j_call: TRBJ1-1
cdr3_nt: TGTGCCAGCAGCGGGGGGGGCACTGAAGCTTTCTTT
cdr3_aa: CASSGGGTEAFF